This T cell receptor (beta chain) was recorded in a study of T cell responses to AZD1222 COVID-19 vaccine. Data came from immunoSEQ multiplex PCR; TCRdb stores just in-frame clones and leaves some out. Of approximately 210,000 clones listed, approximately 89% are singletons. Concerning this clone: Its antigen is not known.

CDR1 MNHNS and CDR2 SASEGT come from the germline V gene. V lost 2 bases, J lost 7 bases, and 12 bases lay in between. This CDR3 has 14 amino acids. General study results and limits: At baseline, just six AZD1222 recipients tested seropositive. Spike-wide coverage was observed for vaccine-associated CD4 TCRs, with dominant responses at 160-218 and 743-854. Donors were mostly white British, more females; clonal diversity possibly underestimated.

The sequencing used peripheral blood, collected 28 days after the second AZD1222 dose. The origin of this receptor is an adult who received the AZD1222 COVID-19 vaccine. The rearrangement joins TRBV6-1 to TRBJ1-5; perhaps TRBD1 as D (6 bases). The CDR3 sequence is CASSERGGGQPQHF. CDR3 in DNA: TGTGCCAGCAGTGAACGCGGGGGCGGGCAGCCCCAGCATTTT.